This T cell receptor (beta chain) was profiled in a study of blood T cell repertoires in COVID-19. CDR3 length: 13 amino acids. The V gene's germline CDR1 is WSHSY and CDR2 SAAADI. Trimming cost V 7 bases and J 0 bases, with 9 bases left between them. TCRdb's copy holds only in-frame clones and misses some; the assay was immunoSEQ multiplex PCR. The data hold 200,000 to 300,000 clones, with approximately 86% observed a single time. What was sequenced was peripheral blood. The chain is built from TRBV10-2 and TRBJ1-1, with D tentatively TRBD1 (5 bases). The clonotype was recovered from a man between 60 and 70 years old who had recovered from COVID-19. CDR3 loop: CASIRQMNTEAFF. The CDR3 nucleotides are TGCGCCAGCATCAGACAGATGAACACTGAAGCTTTCTTT.